This TCR beta chain was sequenced during a study of tumor and adjacent non-tumor tissue in lung cancer. The template was RNA from unsorted bulk tissue. More than 3 cm separated this lung sample from the edge of the tumor. This CDR3 contains 14 residues. V shed 6 bases and J shed 7 bases, with 13 bases lying between them. The V gene's germline CDR1 is MNHEY and CDR2 SVGAGI. TCRbeta libraries were built with three rounds of nested PCR, modified from ARM-PCR. TCRdb called the multiplex PCR reads again in MiXCR, with one record for every CDR3 protein. The repertoire has 35,000 to 55,000 distinct CDR3 sequences, roughly 60% of them found once; the top ten carry around 45%. The table lists this clonotype with many counts.

The sample consisted of distant non-tumor lung tissue. The chain is built from TRBV6-5 and TRBJ1-6; no clear D. This receptor was identified in a middle-aged man with non-small cell lung cancer. CDR3: CASSPNGKNSPLHF. The CDR3 region has the DNA TGTGCCAGCAGCCCGAACGGAAAAAATTCACCCCTCCACTTT.